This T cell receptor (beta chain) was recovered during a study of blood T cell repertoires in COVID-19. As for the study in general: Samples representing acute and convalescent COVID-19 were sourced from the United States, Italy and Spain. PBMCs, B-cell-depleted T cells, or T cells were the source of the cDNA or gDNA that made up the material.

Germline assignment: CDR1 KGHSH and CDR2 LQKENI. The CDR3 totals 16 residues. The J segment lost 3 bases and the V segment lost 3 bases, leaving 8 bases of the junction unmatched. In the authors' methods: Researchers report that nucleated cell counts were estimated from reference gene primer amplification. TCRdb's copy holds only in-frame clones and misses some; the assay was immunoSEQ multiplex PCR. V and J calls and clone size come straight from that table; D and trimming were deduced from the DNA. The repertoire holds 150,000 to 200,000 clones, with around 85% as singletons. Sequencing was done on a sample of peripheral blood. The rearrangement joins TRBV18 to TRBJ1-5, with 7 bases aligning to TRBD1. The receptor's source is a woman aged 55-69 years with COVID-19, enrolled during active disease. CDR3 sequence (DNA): TGTGCCAGCTCACCTCGACAGGGTAGGAACAATCAGCCCCAGCATTTT. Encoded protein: CASSPRQGRNNQPQHF.